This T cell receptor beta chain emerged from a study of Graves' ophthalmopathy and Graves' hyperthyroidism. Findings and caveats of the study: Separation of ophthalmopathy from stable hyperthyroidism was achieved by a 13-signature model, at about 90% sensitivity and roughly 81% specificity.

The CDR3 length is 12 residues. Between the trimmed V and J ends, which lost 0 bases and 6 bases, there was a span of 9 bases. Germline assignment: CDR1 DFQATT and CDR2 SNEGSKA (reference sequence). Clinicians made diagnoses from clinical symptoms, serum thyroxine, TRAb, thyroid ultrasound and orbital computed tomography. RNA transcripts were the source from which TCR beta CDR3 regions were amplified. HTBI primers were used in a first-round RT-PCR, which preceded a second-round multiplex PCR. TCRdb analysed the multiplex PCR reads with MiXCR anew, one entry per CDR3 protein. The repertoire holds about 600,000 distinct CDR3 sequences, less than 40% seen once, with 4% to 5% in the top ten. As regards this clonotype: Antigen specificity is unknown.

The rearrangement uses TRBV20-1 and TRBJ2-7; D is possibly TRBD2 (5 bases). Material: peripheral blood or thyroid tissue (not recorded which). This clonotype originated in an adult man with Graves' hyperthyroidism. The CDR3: CSARDFGIEQYF. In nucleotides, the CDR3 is TGCAGTGCTAGAGACTTCGGGATCGAGCAGTACTTC.